This T cell receptor beta chain was sequenced in a study of shared clonotypes between healthy human individuals. Study information: Serving as donors were a couple of women and a few men, whose ages spanned 18 to 49. Study findings and constraints: Naive subsets, compared against memory subsets, generally had larger estimated richness values.

TCRdb keeps only in-frame clones here, not all; method: immunoSEQ multiplex PCR. The profile shows roughly 2,500,000 clones, over 85% of them singletons. As for this clone: Its antigen is undetermined.

V lost 0 bases and J lost 0, with 9 bases in between. Per germline, CDR1 SGHRS and CDR2 YFSETQ. This CDR3 has 15 residues. This clonotype was sampled from a man younger than 35 in good health. Some clones in this sample may be carry-over from other donors' samples. The chain carries TRBV5-1 and TRBJ1-1, with D tentatively TRBD1 (5 bases). Input material: naive CD4+ T cells from PBMCs. Subset of the sample: CD45RA+ positively selected. DNA for the CDR3: TGCGCCAGCAGCTTGGCGGGACCCATGAACACTGAAGCTTTCTTT. The encoded protein is CASSLAGPMNTEAFF.